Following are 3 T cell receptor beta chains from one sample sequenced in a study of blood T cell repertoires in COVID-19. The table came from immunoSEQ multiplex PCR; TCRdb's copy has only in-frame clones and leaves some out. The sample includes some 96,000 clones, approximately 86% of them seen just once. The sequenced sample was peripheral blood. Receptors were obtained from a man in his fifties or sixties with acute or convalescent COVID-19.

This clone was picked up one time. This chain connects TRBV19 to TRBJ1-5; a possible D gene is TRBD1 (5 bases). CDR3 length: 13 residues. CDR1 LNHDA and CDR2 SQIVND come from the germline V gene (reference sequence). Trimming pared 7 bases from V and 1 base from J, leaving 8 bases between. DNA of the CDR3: TGTGCCAGTATCGGGGGGAGCAATCAGCCCCAGCATTTT. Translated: CASIGGSNQPQHF. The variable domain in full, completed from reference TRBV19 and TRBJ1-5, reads DGGITQSPKYLFRKEGQNVTLSCEQNLNHDAMYWYRQDPGQGLRLIYYSQIVNDFQKGDIAEGYSVSREKKESFPLTVTSAQKNPTAFYLCASIGGSNQPQHFGDGTRLSIL.

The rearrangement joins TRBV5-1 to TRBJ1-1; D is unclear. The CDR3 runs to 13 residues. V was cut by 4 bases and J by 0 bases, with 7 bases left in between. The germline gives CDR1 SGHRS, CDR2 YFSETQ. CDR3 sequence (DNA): TGCGCCAGCAGCCCAGACATGAACACTGAAGCTTTCTTT. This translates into CASSPDMNTEAFF.

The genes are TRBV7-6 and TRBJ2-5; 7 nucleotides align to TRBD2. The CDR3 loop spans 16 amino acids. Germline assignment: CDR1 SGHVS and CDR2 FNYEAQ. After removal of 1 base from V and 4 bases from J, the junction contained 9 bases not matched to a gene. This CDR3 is CASSLEVGGPGETQYF. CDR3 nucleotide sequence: TGTGCCAGCAGCTTAGAAGTGGGAGGGCCGGGAGAGACCCAGTACTTC.